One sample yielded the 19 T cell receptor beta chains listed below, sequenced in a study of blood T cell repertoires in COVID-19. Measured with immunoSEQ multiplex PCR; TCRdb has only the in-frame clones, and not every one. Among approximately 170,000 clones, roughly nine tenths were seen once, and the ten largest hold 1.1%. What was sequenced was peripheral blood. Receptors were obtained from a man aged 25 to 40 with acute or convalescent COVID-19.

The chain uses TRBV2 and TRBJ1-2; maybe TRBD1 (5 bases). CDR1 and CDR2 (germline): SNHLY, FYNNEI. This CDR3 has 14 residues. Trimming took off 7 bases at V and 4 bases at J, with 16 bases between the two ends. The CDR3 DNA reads TGTGCCAGCACCACAGGAGGGCTTGGCTATGGCTACACCTTC. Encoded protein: CASTTGGLGYGYTF.

DNA for the CDR3: TGCGCCAGCAGCTCCTTGTTGGGTGGGGGGTCGAGCTCCTACAATGAGCAGTTCTTC. It encodes CASSSLLGGGSSSYNEQFF. V usage is TRBV5-1 and J usage is TRBJ2-1; maybe TRBD2 (6 bases). V shed 3 bases and J shed 0 bases, with 22 bases lying between them. This CDR3 has 19 residues. From germline, CDR1 is SGHRS and CDR2 YFSETQ.

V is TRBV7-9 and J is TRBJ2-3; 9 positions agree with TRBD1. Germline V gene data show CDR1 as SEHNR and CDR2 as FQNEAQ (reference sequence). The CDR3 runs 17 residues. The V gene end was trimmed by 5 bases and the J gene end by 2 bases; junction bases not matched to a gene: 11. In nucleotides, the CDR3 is TGTGCCAGCAGCCCTAGGGGACAGGGTTCGATCACAGATACGCAGTATTTT. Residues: CASSPRGQGSITDTQYF.

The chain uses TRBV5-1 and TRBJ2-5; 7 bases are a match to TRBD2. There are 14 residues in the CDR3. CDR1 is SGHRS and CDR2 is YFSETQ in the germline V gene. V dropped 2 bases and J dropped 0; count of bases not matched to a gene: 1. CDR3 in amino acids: CASSFGGYQETQYF. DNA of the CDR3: TGCGCCAGCAGCTTCGGGGGGTACCAAGAGACCCAGTACTTC.

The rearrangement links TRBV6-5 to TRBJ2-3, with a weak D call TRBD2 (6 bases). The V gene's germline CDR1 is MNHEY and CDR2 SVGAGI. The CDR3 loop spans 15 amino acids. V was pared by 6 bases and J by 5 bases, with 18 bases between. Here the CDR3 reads CASSLGGVLGDTQYF. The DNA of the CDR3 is TGTGCCAGCAGCCTCGGCGGGGTATTAGGAGATACGCAGTATTTT.

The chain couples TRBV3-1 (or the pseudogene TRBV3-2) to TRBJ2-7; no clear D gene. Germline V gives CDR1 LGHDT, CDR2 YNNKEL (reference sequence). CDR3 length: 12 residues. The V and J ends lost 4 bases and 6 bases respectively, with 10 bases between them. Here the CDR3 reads CASSLSSAEQYF. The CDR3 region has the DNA TGTGCCAGCAGCCTAAGCTCCGCCGAGCAGTACTTC.

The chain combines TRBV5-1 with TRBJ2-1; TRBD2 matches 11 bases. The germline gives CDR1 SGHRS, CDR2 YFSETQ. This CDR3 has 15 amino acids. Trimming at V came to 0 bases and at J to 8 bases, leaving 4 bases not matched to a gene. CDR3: CASSLELAGGDEQFF. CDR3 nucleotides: TGCGCCAGCAGCTTGGAGCTAGCGGGAGGTGATGAGCAGTTCTTC. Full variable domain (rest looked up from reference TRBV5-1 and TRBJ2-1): KAGVTQTPRYLIKTRGQQVTLSCSPISGHRSVSWYQQTPGQGLQFLFEYFSETQRNKGNFPGRFSGRQFSNSRSEMNVSTLELGDSALYLCASSLELAGGDEQFFGPGTRLTVL.

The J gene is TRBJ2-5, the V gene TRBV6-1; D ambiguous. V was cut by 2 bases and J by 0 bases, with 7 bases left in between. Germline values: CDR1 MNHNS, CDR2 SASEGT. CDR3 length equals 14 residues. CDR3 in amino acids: CASSELTYQETQYF. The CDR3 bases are TGTGCCAGCAGTGAACTGACATACCAAGAGACCCAGTACTTC.

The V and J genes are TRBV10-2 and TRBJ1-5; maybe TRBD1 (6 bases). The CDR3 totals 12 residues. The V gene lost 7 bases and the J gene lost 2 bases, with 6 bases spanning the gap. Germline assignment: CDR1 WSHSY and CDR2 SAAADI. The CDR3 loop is CASKGGNQPQHF. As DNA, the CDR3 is TGCGCCAGCAAGGGGGGCAATCAGCCCCAGCATTTT.

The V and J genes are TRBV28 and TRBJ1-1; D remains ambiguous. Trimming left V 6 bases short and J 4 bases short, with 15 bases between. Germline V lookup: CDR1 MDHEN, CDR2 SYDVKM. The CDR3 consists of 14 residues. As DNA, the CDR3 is TGTGCCAGCAGGCCTTTTGATACGAGCACTGAAGCTTTCTTT. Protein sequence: CASRPFDTSTEAFF.

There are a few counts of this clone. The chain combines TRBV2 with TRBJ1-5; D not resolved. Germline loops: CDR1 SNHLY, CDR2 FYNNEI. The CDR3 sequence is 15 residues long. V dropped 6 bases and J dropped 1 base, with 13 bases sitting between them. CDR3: CASSADGNSNQPQHF. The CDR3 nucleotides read TGTGCCAGCAGCGCTGACGGGAACAGCAATCAGCCCCAGCATTTT.

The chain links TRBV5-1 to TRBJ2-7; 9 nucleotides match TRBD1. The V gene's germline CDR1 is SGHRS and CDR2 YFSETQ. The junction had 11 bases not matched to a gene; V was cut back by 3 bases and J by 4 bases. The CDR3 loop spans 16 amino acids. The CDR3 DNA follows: TGCGCCAGCAGCTCGATCGGACAGGGGAGGAAATACGAGCAGTACTTC. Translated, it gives CASSSIGQGRKYEQYF.

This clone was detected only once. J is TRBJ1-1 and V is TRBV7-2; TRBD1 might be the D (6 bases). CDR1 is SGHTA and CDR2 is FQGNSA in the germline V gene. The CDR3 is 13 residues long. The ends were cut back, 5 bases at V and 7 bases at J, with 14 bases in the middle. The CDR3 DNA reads TGTGCCAGCAGCACTACTACAGGGTATGAAGCTTTCTTT. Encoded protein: CASSTTTGYEAFF.

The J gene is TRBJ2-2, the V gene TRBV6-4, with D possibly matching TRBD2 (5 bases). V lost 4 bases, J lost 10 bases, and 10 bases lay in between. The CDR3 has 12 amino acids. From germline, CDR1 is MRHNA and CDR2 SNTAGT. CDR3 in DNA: TGTGCCAGCAGTGGAGGGTTGGAGGAGCTGTTTTTT. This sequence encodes CASSGGLEELFF.

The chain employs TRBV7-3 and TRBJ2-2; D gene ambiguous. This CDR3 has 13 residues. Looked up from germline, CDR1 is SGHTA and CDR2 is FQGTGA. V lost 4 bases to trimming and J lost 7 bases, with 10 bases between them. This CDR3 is CASSWLYGGELFF. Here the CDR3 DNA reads TGTGCCAGCAGCTGGCTTTATGGCGGGGAGCTGTTTTTT.

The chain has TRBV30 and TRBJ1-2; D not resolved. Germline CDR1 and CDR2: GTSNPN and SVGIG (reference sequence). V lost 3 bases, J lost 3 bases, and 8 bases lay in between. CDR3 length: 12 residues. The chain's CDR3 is CAWSGRDYGYTF. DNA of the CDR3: TGTGCCTGGAGCGGGCGGGACTATGGCTACACCTTC.

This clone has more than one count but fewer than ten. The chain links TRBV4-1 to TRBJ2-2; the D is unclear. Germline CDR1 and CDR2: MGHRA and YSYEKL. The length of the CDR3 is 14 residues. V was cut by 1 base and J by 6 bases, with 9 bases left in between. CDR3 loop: CASSQGPVAGELFF. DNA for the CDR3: TGCGCCAGCAGCCAAGGTCCGGTCGCCGGGGAGCTGTTTTTT.

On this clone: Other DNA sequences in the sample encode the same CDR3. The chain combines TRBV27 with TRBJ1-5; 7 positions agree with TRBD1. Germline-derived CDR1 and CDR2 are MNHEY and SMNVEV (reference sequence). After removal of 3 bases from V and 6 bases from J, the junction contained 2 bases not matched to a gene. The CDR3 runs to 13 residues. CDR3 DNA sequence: TGTGCCAGCAGTTTGACAGGGAGTCAGCCCCAGCATTTT. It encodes CASSLTGSQPQHF.

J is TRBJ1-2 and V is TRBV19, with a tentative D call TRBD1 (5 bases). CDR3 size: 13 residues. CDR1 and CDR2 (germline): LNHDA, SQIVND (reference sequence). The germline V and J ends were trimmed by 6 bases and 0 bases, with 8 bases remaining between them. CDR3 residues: CASRSGTNYGYTF. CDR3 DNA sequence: TGTGCCAGTAGGTCAGGGACTAACTATGGCTACACCTTC.